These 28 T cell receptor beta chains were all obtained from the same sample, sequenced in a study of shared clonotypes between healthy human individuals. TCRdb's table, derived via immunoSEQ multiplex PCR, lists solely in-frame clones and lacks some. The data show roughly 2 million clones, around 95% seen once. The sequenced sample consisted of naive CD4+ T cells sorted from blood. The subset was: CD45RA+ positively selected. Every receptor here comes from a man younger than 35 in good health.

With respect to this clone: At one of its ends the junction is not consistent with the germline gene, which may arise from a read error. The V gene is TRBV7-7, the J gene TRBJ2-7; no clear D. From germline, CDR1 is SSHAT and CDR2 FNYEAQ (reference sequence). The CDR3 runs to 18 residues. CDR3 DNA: TGTGCTAGCAGCTTAGACACACAAGGGTCACTATACTACTACGAGCAGTACTTC. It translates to CASSLDTQGSLYYYEQYF.

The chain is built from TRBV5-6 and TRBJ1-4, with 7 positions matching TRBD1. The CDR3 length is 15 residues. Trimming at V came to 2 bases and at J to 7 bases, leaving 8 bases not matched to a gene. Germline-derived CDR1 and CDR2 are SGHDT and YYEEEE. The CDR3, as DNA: TGTGCCAGCAGCTTTTCGACAGGGTCTGGTGAAAAACTGTTTTTT. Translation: CASSFSTGSGEKLFF.

As DNA, the CDR3 is TGTGCCAGTAGTACTGGAGGCGATGGCTACACCTTC. It codes for CASSTGGDGYTF. The chain uses TRBV19 and TRBJ1-2, with D uncertain. The V gene lost 4 bases and the J gene lost 6 bases, with 9 bases spanning the gap. Per the germline V gene, CDR1 is LNHDA and CDR2 is SQIVND (reference sequence). CDR3 size: 12 residues.

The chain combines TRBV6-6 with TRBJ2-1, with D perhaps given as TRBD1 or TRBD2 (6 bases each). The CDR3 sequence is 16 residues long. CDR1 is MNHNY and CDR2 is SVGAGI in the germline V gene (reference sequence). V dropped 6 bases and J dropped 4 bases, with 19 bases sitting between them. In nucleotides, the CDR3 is TGTGCCAGCAGCGCCGGTTTGGGGGGCGGTTACAATGAGCAGTTCTTC. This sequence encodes CASSAGLGGGYNEQFF.

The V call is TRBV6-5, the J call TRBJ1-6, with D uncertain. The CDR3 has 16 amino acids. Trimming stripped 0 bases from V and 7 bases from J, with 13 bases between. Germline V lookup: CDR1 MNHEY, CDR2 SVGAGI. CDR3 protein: CASSYSLAGRNSPLHF. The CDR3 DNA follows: TGTGCCAGCAGTTACTCCTTGGCCGGCAGGAATTCACCCCTCCACTTT.

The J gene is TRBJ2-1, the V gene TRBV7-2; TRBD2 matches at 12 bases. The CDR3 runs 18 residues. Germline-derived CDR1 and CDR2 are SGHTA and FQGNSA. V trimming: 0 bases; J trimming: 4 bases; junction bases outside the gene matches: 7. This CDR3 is CASSLASSGGASYNEQFF. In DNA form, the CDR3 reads TGTGCCAGCAGCTTAGCGTCTAGCGGGGGGGCGTCATACAATGAGCAGTTCTTC.

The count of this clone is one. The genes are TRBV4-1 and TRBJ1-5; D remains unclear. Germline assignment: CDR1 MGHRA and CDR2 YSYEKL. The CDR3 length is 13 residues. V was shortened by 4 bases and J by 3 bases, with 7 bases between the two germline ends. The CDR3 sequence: CASSPQANQPQHF. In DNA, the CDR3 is TGCGCCAGCAGCCCCCAGGCCAATCAGCCCCAGCATTTT.

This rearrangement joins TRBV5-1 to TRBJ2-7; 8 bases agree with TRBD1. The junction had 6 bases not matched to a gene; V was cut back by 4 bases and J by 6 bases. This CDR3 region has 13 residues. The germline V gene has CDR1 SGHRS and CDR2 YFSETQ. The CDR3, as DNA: TGCGCCAGCAGCCCAGGACAGGGAGTCGAGCAGTACTTC. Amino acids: CASSPGQGVEQYF.

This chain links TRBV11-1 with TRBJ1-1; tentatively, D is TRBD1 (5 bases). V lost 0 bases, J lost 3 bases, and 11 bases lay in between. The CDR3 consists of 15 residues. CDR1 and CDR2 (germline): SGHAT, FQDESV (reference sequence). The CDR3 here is CASSLARQIDTEAFF. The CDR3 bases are TGTGCCAGCAGCTTAGCGCGACAGATCGACACTGAAGCTTTCTTT.

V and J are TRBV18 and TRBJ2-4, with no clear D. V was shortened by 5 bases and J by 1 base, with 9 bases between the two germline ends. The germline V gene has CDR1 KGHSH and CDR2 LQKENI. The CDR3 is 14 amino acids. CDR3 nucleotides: TGTGCCAGCTCAGTAAGTTTGGCCAAAAACATTCAGTACTTC. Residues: CASSVSLAKNIQYF.

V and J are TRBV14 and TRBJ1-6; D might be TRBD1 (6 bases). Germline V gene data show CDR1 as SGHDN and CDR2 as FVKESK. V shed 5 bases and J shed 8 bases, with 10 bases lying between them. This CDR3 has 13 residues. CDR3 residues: CASSFQGYSPLHF. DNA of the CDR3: TGTGCCAGCAGCTTCCAGGGGTATTCACCCCTCCACTTT.

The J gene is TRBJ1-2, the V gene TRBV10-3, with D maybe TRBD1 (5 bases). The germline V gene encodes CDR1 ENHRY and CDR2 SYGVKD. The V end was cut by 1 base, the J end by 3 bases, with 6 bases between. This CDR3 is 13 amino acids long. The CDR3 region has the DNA TGTGCCATCAGTGAGTGGGGGTACTATGGCTACACCTTC. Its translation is CAISEWGYYGYTF.

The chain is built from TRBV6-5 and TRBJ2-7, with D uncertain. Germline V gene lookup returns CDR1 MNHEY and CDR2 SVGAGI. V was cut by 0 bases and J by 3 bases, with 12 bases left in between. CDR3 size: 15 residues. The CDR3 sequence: CASSYSWVKGYEQYF. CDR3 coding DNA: TGTGCCAGCAGTTACTCTTGGGTGAAGGGCTACGAGCAGTACTTC.

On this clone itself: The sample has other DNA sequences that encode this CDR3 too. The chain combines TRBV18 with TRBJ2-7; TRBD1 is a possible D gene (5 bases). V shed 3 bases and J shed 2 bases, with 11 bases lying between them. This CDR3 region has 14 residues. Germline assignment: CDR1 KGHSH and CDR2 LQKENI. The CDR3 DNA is TGTGCCAGCTCACCTGGCAGGGTGACCTACGAGCAGTACTTC. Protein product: CASSPGRVTYEQYF.

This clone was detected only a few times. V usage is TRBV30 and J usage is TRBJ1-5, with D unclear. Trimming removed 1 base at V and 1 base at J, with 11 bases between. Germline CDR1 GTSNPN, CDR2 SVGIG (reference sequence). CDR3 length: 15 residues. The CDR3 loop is CAWSGGSGSNQPQHF. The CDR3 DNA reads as TGTGCCTGGAGTGGTGGTTCCGGGAGCAATCAGCCCCAGCATTTT.

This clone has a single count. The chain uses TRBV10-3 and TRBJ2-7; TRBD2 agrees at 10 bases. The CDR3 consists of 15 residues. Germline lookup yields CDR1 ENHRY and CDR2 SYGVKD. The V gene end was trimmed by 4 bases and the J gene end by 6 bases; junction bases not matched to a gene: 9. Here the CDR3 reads CAISGGLAGEAEQYF. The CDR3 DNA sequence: TGTGCCATCAGTGGGGGGCTAGCGGGAGAGGCCGAGCAGTACTTC.

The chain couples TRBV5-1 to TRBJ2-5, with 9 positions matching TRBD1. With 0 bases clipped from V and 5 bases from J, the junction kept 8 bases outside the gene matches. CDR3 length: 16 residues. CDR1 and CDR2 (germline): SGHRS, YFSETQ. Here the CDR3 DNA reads TGCGCCAGCAGCTTGGAAGGGACAGGGTCGGGGGAGACCCAGTACTTC. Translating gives CASSLEGTGSGETQYF. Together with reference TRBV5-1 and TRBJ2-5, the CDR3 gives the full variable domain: KAGVTQTPRYLIKTRGQQVTLSCSPISGHRSVSWYQQTPGQGLQFLFEYFSETQRNKGNFPGRFSGRQFSNSRSEMNVSTLELGDSALYLCASSLEGTGSGETQYFGPGTRLLVL.

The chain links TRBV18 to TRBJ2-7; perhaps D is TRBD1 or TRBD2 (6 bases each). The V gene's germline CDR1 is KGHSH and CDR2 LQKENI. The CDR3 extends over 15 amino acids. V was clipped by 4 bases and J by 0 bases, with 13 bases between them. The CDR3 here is CASSQEGGSSYEQYF. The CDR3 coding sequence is TGTGCCAGCTCACAGGAGGGGGGAAGCTCCTACGAGCAGTACTTC. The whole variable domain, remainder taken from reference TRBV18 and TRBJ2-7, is NAGVMQNPRHLVRRRGQEARLRCSPMKGHSHVYWYRQLPEEGLKFMVYLQKENIIDESGMPKERFSAEFPKEGPSILRIQQVVRGDSAAYFCASSQEGGSSYEQYFGPGTRLTVT.

The CDR3 loop reads CASSTEGDTDTQYF. CDR3 bases: TGCGCCAGCAGCACCGAGGGGGACACAGATACGCAGTATTTT. The V gene is TRBV5-1, the J gene TRBJ2-3; D is possibly TRBD1 (6 bases). Trimming stripped 4 bases from V and 2 bases from J, with 11 bases between. The CDR3 is 14 amino acids. In germline, CDR1 is SGHRS, CDR2 YFSETQ.

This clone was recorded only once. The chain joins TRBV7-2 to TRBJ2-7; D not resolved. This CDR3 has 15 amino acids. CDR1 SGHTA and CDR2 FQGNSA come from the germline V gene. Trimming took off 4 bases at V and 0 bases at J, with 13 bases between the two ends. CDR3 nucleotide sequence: TGTGCCAGCAGCTACATCAGCGTCGGCTCCTACGAGCAGTACTTC. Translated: CASSYISVGSYEQYF.

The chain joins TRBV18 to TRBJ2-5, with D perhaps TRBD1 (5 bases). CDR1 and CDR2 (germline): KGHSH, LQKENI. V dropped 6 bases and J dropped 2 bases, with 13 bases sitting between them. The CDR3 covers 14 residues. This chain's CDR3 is CASSPDSVQETQYF. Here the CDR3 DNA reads TGTGCCAGCTCGCCCGACAGTGTGCAAGAGACCCAGTACTTC.

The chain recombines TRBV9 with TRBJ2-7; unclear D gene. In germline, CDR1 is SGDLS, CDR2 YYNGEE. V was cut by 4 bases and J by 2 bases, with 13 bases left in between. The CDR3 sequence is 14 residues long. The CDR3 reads CASSPRTPPYEQYF. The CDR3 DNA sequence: TGTGCCAGCAGCCCTCGGACCCCTCCCTACGAGCAGTACTTC.

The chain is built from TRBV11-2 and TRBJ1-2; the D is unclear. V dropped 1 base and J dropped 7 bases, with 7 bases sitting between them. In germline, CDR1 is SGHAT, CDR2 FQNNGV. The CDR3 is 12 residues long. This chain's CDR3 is CASSLGQSGYTF. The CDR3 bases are TGTGCCAGCAGCTTAGGTCAGTCTGGCTACACCTTC. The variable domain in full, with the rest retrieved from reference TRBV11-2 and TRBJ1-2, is EAGVAQSPRYKIIEKRQSVAFWCNPISGHATLYWYQQILGQGPKLLIQFQNNGVVDDSQLPKDRFSAERLKGVDSTLKIQPAKLEDSAVYLCASSLGQSGYTFGSGTRLTVV.

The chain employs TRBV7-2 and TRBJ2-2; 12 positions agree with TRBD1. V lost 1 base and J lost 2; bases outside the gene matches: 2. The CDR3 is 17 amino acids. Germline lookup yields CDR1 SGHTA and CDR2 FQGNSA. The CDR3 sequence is CASSLVGTGGNTGELFF. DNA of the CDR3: TGTGCCAGCAGCTTAGTCGGGACAGGGGGCAACACCGGGGAGCTGTTTTTT.

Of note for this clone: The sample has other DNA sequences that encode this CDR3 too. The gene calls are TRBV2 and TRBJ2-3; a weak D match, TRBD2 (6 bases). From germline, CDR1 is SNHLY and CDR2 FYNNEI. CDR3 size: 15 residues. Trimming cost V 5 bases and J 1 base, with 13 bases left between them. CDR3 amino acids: CASSSGQGGTDTQYF. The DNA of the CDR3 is TGTGCCAGCAGTAGCGGGCAGGGAGGCACAGATACGCAGTATTTT.

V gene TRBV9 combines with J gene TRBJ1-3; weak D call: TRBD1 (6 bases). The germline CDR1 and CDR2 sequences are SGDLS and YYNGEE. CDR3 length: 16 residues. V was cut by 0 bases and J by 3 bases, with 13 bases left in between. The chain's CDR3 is CASSVAPGEGGNTIYF. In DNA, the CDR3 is TGTGCCAGCAGCGTAGCACCAGGGGAAGGTGGAAACACCATATATTTT.

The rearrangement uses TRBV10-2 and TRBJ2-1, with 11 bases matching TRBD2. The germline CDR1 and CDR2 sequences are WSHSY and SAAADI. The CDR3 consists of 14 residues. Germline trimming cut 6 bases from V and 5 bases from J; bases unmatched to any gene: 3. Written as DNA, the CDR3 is TGCGCCAGCAGGACTAGCGGGGTTAACAATGAGCAGTTCTTC. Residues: CASRTSGVNNEQFF.

Here the CDR3 reads CASNKQGFNEKLFF. The CDR3 DNA follows: TGTGCCAGCAACAAACAGGGCTTTAATGAAAAACTGTTTTTT. The V and J genes are TRBV6-5 and TRBJ1-4; D is possibly TRBD1 (6 bases). In germline, CDR1 is MNHEY, CDR2 SVGAGI. V was clipped by 7 bases and J by 4 bases, with 13 bases between them. The CDR3 is 14 amino acids.